What follows are 19 T cell receptor beta chains derived from one specimen sequenced in a study of shared clonotypes between healthy human individuals. Only CD45RO-negative cells positively selected for CCR7 counted as naive CD8 cells, so terminally differentiated effector memory CD45RA+ cells were excluded. TCRdb's table, derived via immunoSEQ multiplex PCR, lists solely in-frame clones and lacks some. The data contain millions of clones, about 92% of them seen just once; the ten biggest clones take up roughly 1.8%. Sequencing was performed on naive CD8+ T cells from PBMCs. These TCRs come from a man between 18 and 29 years old in good health. Some clones in this sample may be carry-over from other donors' samples.

The chain recombines TRBV27 with TRBJ2-7, with a tentative D call TRBD2 (5 bases). Germline V gives CDR1 MNHEY, CDR2 SMNVEV (reference sequence). V was pared by 5 bases and J by 2 bases, with 13 bases between. The CDR3 runs 14 residues. CDR3: CASSPSGITYEQYF. CDR3 DNA sequence: TGTGCCAGCAGTCCGAGCGGAATAACCTACGAGCAGTACTTC.

This chain joins TRBV21-1 and TRBJ1-5; the DNA was not compared with TRBD1, the D call given in the table. TRBV21-1 is flagged as a pseudogene. The CDR3 totals 12 residues. CDR3 nucleotide sequence: TGTGCCTTGCGGGGGACAGGTCAGCCCCAGCATTTT. Encoded protein: CALRGTGQPQHF.

The rearrangement uses TRBV7-2 and TRBJ2-1, with D hard to call. This CDR3 has 14 residues. Germline values: CDR1 SGHTA, CDR2 FQGNSA. Deletions cut 4 bases from V and 8 bases from J, with 15 bases between. The CDR3 loop reads CASSYGPRGDEQFF. CDR3 DNA: TGTGCCAGCAGCTACGGACCTCGAGGCGATGAGCAGTTCTTC.

V usage is TRBV7-8 and J usage is TRBJ1-1; D call uncertain. CDR1 and CDR2 from the germline V gene are SGHVS and FQNEAQ. CDR3 length equals 16 residues. Trimming took 0 bases from V and 7 from J, leaving 18 bases between them. The CDR3 bases are TGTGCCAGCAGCTTAGCGCGCCAGAAGGAAGAAGGTGAAGCTTTCTTT. This gives the protein CASSLARQKEEGEAFF. Supplemented by reference TRBV7-8 and TRBJ1-1, the full variable domain reads GAGVSQSPRYKVAKRGQDVALRCDPISGHVSLFWYQQALGQGPEFLTYFQNEAQLDKSGLPSDRFFAERPEGSVSTLKIQRTQQEDSAVYLCASSLARQKEEGEAFFGQGTRLTVV.

This sequence joins TRBV4-3 and TRBJ2-3; 8 bases are a match to TRBD1. Per the germline V gene, CDR1 is LGHNA and CDR2 is YSLEER. The CDR3 has 14 amino acids. V was clipped by 6 bases and J by 4 bases; unmatched bases: 6. Here the CDR3 reads CASRQTGAADTQYF. Here the CDR3 DNA reads TGCGCCAGCAGACAGACAGGGGCGGCAGATACGCAGTATTTT.

On this clone: Other DNA sequences from this sample encode an identical CDR3 as well. The chain carries TRBV27 and TRBJ2-3; D unclear. V dropped 1 base and J dropped 0 bases, with 5 bases sitting between them. This CDR3 spans 14 amino acids. Germline V gene lookup returns CDR1 MNHEY and CDR2 SMNVEV (reference sequence). CDR3 amino acids: CASSLLLSTDTQYF. The DNA of the CDR3 is TGTGCCAGCAGTTTATTGCTCAGCACAGATACGCAGTATTTT.

The chain uses TRBV9 and TRBJ1-1; 10 bases are shared with TRBD1. Germline assignment: CDR1 SGDLS and CDR2 YYNGEE. With 4 bases clipped from V and 4 bases from J, the junction kept 7 bases outside the gene matches. CDR3 length equals 15 residues. In nucleotides, the CDR3 is TGTGCCAGCAGCCCGACAGGGGGCTCGCTCACTGAAGCTTTCTTT. Protein product: CASSPTGGSLTEAFF.

J is TRBJ2-2 and V is TRBV7-9, with 7 bases matching TRBD2. Trimming cost V 5 bases and J 2 bases; bases outside gene matches: 8. The V gene's germline CDR1 is SEHNR and CDR2 FQNEAQ (reference sequence). The CDR3 covers 16 residues. The CDR3 nucleotides read TGTGCCAGCAGCCCCCGGGTAGCGGGTAACACCGGGGAGCTGTTTTTT. It translates to CASSPRVAGNTGELFF.

This clone was recorded a few times. J is TRBJ1-1 and V is TRBV30, with D uncertain. Looked up from germline, CDR1 is GTSNPN and CDR2 is SVGIG (reference sequence). Trimming took 1 base from V and 2 from J, leaving 8 bases between them. The length of the CDR3 is 13 residues. This CDR3 is CAWSEQPNTEAFF. As DNA, the CDR3 is TGTGCCTGGAGTGAACAGCCCAACACTGAAGCTTTCTTT. Complete variable domain (other parts from reference TRBV30 and TRBJ1-1): SQTIHQWPATLVQPVGSPLSLECTVEGTSNPNLYWYRQAAGRGLQLLFYSVGIGQISSEVPQNLSASRPQDRQFILSSKKLLLSDSGFYLCAWSEQPNTEAFFGQGTRLTVV.

The CDR3 nucleotides are TGTGCCAGCAGCCCGGGTCGACATGAGCAGTTCTTC. This sequence encodes CASSPGRHEQFF. The V call is TRBV6-6, the J call TRBJ2-1; D ambiguous. Germline CDR1 is MNHNY and CDR2 is SVGAGI (reference sequence). Trimming shortened V by 6 bases and J by 8 bases, and 11 bases separated the two germline ends. CDR3 length: 12 amino acids.

The chain has TRBV9 and TRBJ1-3; D not certain. Germline loops: CDR1 SGDLS, CDR2 YYNGEE. The ends were cut back, 1 base at V and 3 bases at J, with 14 bases in the middle. The CDR3 has 16 residues. The CDR3: CASSVSSPPRGNTIYF. In DNA, the CDR3 is TGTGCCAGCAGCGTATCTTCCCCACCTCGTGGAAACACCATATATTTT.

The J gene is TRBJ1-2, the V gene TRBV13; D gene uncertain. With 0 bases removed from V and 2 bases from J, the gap between germline ends came to 10 bases. CDR1 and CDR2 (germline): PRHDT, FYEKMQ (reference sequence). The CDR3 loop spans 15 amino acids. The CDR3 sequence: CASSLGGTLNYGYTF. CDR3 coding DNA: TGTGCCAGCAGCTTAGGCGGCACCCTAAACTATGGCTACACCTTC. Full variable domain (rest looked up from reference TRBV13 and TRBJ1-2): AAGVIQSPRHLIKEKRETATLKCYPIPRHDTVYWYQQGPGQDPQFLISFYEKMQSDKGSIPDRFSAQQFSDYHSELNMSSLELGDSALYFCASSLGGTLNYGYTFGSGTRLTVV.

The chain links TRBV7-8 to TRBJ2-2, with 11 bases lining up with TRBD2. The ends lost 0 bases at V and 6 bases at J; junction bases unmatched: 3. This CDR3 is 16 amino acids long. Germline V lookup: CDR1 SGHVS, CDR2 FQNEAQ. In nucleotides, the CDR3 is TGTGCCAGCAGCTTAGCGCAACTAGCGGGAGCCGGGGAGCTGTTTTTT. Amino acids: CASSLAQLAGAGELFF.

This clone was seen just once. Additional DNA sequences in this sample encode the identical CDR3. The chain uses TRBV27 and TRBJ1-5; maybe TRBD1 (6 bases). V shed 0 bases and J shed 6 bases, with 9 bases lying between them. Germline V gene sequence: CDR1 MNHEY, CDR2 SMNVEV (reference sequence). CDR3 size: 14 residues. CDR3 nucleotides: TGTGCCAGCAGTTTATCAGGGGGGGGTCAGCCCCAGCATTTT. This gives the protein CASSLSGGGQPQHF.

This rearrangement joins TRBV19 to TRBJ2-1; 9 bases fit TRBD2. Germline V CDR1 and CDR2: LNHDA, SQIVND (reference sequence). The CDR3 is 16 amino acids. Trimming at V came to 5 bases and at J to 8 bases, leaving 13 bases not matched to a gene. The CDR3 DNA sequence: TGTGCCAGTAGTGCCAAAACGGGACTAGCCGTCTATGAGCAGTTCTTC. Protein product: CASSAKTGLAVYEQFF.

This chain connects TRBV15 to TRBJ2-1; 13 positions match TRBD2. CDR3 size: 14 residues. The germline CDR1 and CDR2 sequences are LNHNV and YYDKDF (reference sequence). V trimming: 5 bases; J trimming: 12 bases; junction bases outside the gene matches: 7. CDR3 in DNA: TGTGCCACCAGCCCACTAGCGGGAGGGAGTGGGCAGTTCTTC. Protein sequence: CATSPLAGGSGQFF.

In the case of this clone: Other DNA sequences within the sample encode an identical CDR3. The chain employs TRBV19 and TRBJ2-7, with 7 bases that match TRBD1. The junction had 3 bases not matched to a gene; V was cut back by 6 bases and J by 4 bases. Per germline, CDR1 LNHDA and CDR2 SQIVND (reference sequence). This CDR3 is built from 12 residues. The CDR3 bases are TGTGCCAGTAGCCGGGACAGTTACGAGCAGTACTTC. Translated, it gives CASSRDSYEQYF.

V is TRBV29-1 and J is TRBJ1-4; D remains unclear. CDR3 size: 12 residues. Trimming shortened V by 6 bases and J by 10 bases, and 15 bases separated the two germline ends. Germline loops: CDR1 SQVTM, CDR2 ANQGSEA. CDR3 in DNA: TGCAGCGTGAACCCACCTAAGGGAAAACTGTTTTTT. Amino acids: CSVNPPKGKLFF.

The V call is TRBV5-1, the J call TRBJ2-7, with TRBD2 matching over 7 bases. The CDR3 loop spans 15 amino acids. With 0 bases clipped from V and 5 bases from J, the junction kept 8 bases outside the gene matches. Germline values: CDR1 SGHRS, CDR2 YFSETQ. CDR3 sequence (DNA): TGCGCCAGCAGCTTGGGAGCGGGGCCTCTCGACGAGCAGTACTTC. The encoded protein is CASSLGAGPLDEQYF.